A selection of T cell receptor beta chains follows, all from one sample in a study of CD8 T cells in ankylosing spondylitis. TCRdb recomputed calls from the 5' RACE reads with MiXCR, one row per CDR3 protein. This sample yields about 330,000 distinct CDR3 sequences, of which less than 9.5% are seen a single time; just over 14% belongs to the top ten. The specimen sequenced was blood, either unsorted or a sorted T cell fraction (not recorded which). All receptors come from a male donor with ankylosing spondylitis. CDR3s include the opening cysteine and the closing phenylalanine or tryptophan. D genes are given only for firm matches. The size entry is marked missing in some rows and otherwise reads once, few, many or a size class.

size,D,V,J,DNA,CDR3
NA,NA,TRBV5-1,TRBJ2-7,TGCGCCAGCAGCCCCCGGTGGGGTTACGAGCAGTACTTC,CASSPRWGYEQYF
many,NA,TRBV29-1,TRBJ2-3,TGCAGCGTTGGCGCGACAGATCCCTGGAATACGCAGTATTTT,CSVGATDPWNTQYF
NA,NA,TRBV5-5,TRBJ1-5,TGTGCCAGCAGCTTGGTAGGTGACAGAAATCAGCCCCAGCATTTT,CASSLVGDRNQPQHF
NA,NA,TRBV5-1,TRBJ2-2,TGCGCCAGCAGCTGGCGGACAGCCGCCGGGGAGCTGTTTTTT,CASSWRTAAGELFF
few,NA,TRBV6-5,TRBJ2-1,TGTGCCAGCAGTTACTCGATGGCGGCTAGGCTCTACAATGAGCAGTTCTTC,CASSYSMAARLYNEQFF
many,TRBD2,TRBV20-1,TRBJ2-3,TGCAGTGCTAGTGCGACTAGCGAAGAGCAGTATTTT,CSASATSEEQYF
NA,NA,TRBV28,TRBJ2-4,TGTGCCAGCAGTTTTTCGGCCGGAGGGGCCAAAAACATTCAGTACTTC,CASSFSAGGAKNIQYF
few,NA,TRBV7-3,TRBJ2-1,TGTGCCAGCAGCTTCTCCTCCCGCGGGGAGCAGTTCTTC,CASSFSSRGEQFF
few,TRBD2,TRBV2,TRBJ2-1,TGTGCCAGCAGTGAGGACGGGAGGGCCGGGGGAAATGAGCAGTTCTTC,CASSEDGRAGGNEQFF
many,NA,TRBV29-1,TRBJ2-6,TGCAGCGCCTACGCAGGGGCCAACGTCCTGACTTTC,CSAYAGANVLTF
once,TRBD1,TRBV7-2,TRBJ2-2,TGTGCCAGCAGCCCACAAACAGGGGGATGGACCGGGGAGCTGTTTTTT,CASSPQTGGWTGELFF
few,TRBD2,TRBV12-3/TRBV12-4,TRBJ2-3,TGTGCCAGCAGTTATCCTAGCGGGAGGGTTTCAGATACGCAGTATTTT,CASSYPSGRVSDTQYF
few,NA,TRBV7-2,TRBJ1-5,TGTGCCAGCAGCCTGAACGAGGCCAGCAATCAGCCCCAGCATTTT,CASSLNEASNQPQHF
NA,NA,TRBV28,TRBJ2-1,TGTGCCAGCAGCTCCGGGAGACGACACTACAATGAGCAGTTCTTC,CASSSGRRHYNEQFF
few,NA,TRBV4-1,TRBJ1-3,TGCGCCAGCAGCCGCCCCCACAGGGACTCTGGAAACACCATATATTTT,CASSRPHRDSGNTIYF
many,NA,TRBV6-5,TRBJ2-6,TGTGCCAGCAGTTATGGGTCTGGGGCCAACGTCCTGACTTTC,CASSYGSGANVLTF
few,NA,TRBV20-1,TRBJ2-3,TGCAGTGCTAGAGATTCGGGAGTGGGAGATACGCAGTATTTT,CSARDSGVGDTQYF
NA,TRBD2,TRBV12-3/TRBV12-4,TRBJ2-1,TGTGCCAGCCGCGAGCGGGAGTTAGATGAGCAGTTCTTC,CASRERELDEQFF
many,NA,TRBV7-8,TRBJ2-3,TGTGCCAGCAGCCATACGACAGTGACGCAGTATTTT,CASSHTTVTQYF
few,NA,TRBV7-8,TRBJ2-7,TGTGCCAGCAGCCCACACAACGAGCAGTACTTC,CASSPHNEQYF
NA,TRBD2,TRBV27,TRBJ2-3,TGTGCCTCGATGGGACTAGCGGGAGGAGGTGGCCCAGATACGCAGTATTTT,CASMGLAGGGGPDTQYF
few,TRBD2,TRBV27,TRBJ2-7,TGTGCCAGCAGGCCCCCCCCGGGACTAGAGACCTACGAGCAGTACTTC,CASRPPPGLETYEQYF
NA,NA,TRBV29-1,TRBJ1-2,TGCAGCGTTGACGGCAGGACCTATGGCTACACCTTC,CSVDGRTYGYTF
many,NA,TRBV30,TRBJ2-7,TGTGCCTGGAGTAGTAGAGCGACGTACGAGCAGTACTTC,CAWSSRATYEQYF
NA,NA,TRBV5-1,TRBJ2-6,TGCGCCAGCAGCAACACCGGGACGGATCTCTCTGGGGCCAACGTCCTGACTTTC,CASSNTGTDLSGANVLTF
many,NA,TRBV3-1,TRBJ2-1,TGTGCCAGCAGCCAAGATGTCGGGAGACGCAATGAGCAGTTCTTC,CASSQDVGRRNEQFF
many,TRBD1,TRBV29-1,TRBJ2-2,TGCAGCGTTCGGGGGACAGGAGATGTCGCGAACACCGGGGAGCTGTTTTTT,CSVRGTGDVANTGELFF
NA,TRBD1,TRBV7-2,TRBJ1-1,TGTGCCAGCAGCTTCCACAGGGGGCCAATAGGCACTGAAGCTTTCTTT,CASSFHRGPIGTEAFF
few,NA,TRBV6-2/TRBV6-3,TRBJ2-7,TGTGCCAGCACCCTCTTCAGGGACCACGAGCAGTACTTC,CASTLFRDHEQYF
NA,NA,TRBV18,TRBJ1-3,TGTGCCAGCTCACCAACGGCCGTCTCTGGAAACACCATATATTTT,CASSPTAVSGNTIYF
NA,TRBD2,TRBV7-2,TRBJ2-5,TGTGCCAGCAGCTTAGTTGTCGGGAGGGAGACCCAGTACTTC,CASSLVVGRETQYF
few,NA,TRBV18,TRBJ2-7,TGTGCCAGCTCACCAGCGGGTCCCCGGCGGGAGCAGTACTTC,CASSPAGPRREQYF
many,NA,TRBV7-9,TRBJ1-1,TGTGCCAGCAGCTTGGGGCCACAGGGCACTGAAGCTTTCTTT,CASSLGPQGTEAFF
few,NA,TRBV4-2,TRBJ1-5,TGTGCCAGCAGCCAAGAGGGACGGACGGATCAGCCCCAGCATTTT,CASSQEGRTDQPQHF
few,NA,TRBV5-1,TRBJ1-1,TGCGCCAGCAGCTTGGGGGAGTTAAACACTGAAGCTTTCTTT,CASSLGELNTEAFF
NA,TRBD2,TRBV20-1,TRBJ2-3,TGCAGTGCTCAGACGGGCTTTAGCGGGAGTGGGACAGATACGCAGTATTTT,CSAQTGFSGSGTDTQYF
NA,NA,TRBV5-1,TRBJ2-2,TGCGCCAGCAGCTTGGGAGGCAGAGAGAACACCGGGGAGCTGTTTTTT,CASSLGGRENTGELFF
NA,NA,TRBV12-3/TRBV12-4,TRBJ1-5,TGTGCCAGCAGCCTGCTAGGGGACCGAAATCAGCCCCAGCATTTT,CASSLLGDRNQPQHF
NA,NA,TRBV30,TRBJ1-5,TGTGCCTGGATGCCGAAGGGCAATCAGCCCCAGCATTTT,CAWMPKGNQPQHF
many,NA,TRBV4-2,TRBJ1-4,TGTGCCAGCAGCCAAGGACCGGGGGCGAGGAATGAAAAACTGTTTTTT,CASSQGPGARNEKLFF